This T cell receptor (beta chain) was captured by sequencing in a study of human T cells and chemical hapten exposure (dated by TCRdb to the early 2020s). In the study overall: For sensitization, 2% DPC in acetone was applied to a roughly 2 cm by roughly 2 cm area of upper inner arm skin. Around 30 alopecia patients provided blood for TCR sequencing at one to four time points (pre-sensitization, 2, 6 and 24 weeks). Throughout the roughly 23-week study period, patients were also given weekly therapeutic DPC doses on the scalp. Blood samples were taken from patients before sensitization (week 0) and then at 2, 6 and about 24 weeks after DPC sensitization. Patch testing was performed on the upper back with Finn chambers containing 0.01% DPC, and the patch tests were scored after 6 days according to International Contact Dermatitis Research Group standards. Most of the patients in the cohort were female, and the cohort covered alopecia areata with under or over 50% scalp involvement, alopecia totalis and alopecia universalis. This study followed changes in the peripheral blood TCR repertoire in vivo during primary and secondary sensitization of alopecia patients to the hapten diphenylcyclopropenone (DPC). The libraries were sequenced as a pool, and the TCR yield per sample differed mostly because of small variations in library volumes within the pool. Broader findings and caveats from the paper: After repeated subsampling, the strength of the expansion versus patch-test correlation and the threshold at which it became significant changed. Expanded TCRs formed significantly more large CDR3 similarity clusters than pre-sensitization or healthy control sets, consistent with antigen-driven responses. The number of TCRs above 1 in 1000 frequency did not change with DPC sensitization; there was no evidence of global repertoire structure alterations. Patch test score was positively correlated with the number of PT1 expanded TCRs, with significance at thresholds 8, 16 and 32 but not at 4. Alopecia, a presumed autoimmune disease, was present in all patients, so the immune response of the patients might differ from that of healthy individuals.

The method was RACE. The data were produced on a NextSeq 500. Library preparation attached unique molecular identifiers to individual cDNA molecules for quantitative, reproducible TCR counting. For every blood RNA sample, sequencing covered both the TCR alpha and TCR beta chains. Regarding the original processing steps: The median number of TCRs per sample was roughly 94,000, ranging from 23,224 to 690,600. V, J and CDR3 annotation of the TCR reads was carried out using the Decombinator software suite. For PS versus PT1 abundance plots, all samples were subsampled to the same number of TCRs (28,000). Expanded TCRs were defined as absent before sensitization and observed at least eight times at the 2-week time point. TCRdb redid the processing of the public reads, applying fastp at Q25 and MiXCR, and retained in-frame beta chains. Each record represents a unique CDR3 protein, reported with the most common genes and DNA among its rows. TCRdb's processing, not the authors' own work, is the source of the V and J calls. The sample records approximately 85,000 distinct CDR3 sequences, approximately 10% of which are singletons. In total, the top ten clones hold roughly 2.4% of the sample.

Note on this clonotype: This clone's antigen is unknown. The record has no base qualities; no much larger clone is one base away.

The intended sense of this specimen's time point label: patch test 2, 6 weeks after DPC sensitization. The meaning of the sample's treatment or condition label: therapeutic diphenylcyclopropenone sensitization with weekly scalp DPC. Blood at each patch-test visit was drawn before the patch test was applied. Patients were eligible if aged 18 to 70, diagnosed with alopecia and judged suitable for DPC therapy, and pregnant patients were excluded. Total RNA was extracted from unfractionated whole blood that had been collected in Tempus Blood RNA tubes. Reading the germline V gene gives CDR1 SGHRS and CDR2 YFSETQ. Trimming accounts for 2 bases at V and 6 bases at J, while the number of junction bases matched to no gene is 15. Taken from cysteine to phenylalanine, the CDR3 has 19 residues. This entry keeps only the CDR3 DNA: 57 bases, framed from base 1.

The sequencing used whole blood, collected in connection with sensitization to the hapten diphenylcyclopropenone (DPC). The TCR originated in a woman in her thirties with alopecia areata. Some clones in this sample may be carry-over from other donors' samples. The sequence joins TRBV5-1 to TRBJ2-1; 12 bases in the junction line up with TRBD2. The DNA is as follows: TGCGCCAGCAGCTTCTCTGTCCGGGAACTAGCGGGAGGTCGCAATGAGCAGTTCTTC. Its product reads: CASSFSVRELAGGRNEQFF.